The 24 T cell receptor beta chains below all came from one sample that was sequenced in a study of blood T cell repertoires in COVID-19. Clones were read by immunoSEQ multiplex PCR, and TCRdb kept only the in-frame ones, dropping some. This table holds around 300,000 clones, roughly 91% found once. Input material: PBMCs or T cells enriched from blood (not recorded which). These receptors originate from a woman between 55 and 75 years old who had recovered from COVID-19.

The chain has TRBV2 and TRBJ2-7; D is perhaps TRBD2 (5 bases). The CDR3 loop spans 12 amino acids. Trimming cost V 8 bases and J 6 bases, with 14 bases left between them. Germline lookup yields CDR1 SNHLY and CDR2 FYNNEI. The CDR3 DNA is TGTGCCAGCGCTCCGTGGAGCGGCGAGCAGTACTTC. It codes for CASAPWSGEQYF.

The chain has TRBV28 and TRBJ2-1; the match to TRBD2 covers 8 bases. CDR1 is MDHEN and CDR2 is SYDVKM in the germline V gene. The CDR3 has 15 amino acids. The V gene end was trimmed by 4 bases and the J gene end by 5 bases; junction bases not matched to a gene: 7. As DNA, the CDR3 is TGTGCCAGCAGTTCTCCGGGACTAGACCACAATGAGCAGTTCTTC. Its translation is CASSSPGLDHNEQFF.

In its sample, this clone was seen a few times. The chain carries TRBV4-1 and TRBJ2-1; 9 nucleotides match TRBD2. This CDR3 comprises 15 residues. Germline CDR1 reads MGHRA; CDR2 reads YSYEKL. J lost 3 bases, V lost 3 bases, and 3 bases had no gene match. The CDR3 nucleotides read TGCGCCAGCAGCCAGTGGACTAGCGACTACAATGAGCAGTTCTTC. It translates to CASSQWTSDYNEQFF.

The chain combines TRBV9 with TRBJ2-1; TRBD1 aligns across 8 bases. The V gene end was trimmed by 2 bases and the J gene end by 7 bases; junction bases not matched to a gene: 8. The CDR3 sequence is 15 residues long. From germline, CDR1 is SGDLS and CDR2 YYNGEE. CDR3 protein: CASSVQGARLNEQFF. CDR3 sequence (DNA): TGTGCCAGCAGCGTCCAGGGGGCGCGTTTGAATGAGCAGTTCTTC.

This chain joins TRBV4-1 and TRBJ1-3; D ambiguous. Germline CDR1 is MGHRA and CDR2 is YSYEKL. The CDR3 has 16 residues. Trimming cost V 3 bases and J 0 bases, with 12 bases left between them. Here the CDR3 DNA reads TGCGCCAGCAGCCATCTCGATTACAGCTCTGGAAACACCATATATTTT. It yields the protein CASSHLDYSSGNTIYF.

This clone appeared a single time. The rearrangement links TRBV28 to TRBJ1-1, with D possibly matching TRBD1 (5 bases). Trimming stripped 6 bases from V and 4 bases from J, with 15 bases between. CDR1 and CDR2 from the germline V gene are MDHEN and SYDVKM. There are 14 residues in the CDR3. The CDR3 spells CASSLPAGGTEAFF. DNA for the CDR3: TGTGCCAGCAGCCTCCCCGCGGGGGGCACTGAAGCTTTCTTT.

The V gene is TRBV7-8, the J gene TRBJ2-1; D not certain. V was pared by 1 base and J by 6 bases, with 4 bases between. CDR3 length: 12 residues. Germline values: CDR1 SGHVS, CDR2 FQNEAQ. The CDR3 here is CASSLVVNEQFF. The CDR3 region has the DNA TGTGCCAGCAGCTTAGTAGTCAATGAGCAGTTCTTC.

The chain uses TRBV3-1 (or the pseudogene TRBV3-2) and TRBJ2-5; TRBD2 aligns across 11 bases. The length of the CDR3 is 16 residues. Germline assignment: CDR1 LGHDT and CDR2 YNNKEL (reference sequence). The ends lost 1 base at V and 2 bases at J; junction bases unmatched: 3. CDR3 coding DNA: TGTGCCAGCAGCCAAGGACTAGCGGGGTGGCAAGAGACCCAGTACTTC. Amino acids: CASSQGLAGWQETQYF.

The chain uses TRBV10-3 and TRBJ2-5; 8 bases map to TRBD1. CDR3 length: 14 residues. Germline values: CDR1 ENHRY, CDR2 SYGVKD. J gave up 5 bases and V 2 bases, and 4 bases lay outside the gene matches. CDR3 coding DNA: TGTGCCATCAGTGAGACGACAGGGGTCGAGACCCAGTACTTC. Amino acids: CAISETTGVETQYF.

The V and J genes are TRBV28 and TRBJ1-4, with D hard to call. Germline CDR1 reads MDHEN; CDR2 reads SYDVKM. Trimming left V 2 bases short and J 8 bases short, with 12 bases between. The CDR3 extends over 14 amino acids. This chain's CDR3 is CASSLGPPGEKLFF. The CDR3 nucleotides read TGTGCCAGCAGTTTAGGGCCCCCTGGGGAAAAACTGTTTTTT. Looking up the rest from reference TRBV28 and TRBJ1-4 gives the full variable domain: DVKVTQSSRYLVKRTGEKVFLECVQDMDHENMFWYRQDPGLGLRLIYFSYDVKMKEKGDIPEGYSVSREKKERFSLILESASTNQTSMYLCASSLGPPGEKLFFGSGTQLSVL.

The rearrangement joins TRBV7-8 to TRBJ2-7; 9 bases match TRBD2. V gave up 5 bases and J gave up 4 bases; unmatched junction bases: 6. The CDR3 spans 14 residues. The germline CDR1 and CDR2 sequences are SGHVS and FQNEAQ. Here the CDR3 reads CASSTGLARYEQYF. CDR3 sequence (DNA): TGTGCCAGCAGCACAGGACTAGCGAGGTACGAGCAGTACTTC.

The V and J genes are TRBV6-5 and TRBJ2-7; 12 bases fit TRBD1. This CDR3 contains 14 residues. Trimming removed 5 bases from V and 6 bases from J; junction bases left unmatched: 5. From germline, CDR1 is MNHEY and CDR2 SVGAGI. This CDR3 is CASSPGTGGIEQYF. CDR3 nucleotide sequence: TGTGCCAGCAGTCCGGGGACAGGGGGCATCGAGCAGTACTTC.

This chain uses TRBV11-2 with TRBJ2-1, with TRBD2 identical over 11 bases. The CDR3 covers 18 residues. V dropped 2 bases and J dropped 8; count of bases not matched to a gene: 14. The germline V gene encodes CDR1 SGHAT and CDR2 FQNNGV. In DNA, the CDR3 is TGTGCCAGCAGCTTAAAGGGGGAGGCTAGCGGGAGGAAGGATGAGCAGTTCTTC. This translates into CASSLKGEASGRKDEQFF.

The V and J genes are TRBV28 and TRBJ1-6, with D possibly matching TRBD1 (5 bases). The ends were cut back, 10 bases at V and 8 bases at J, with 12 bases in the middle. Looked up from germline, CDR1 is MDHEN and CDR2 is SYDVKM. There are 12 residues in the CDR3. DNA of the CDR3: TGTGCCACAAAAAAAGGGGATTCACCCCTCCACTTT. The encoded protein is CATKKGDSPLHF.

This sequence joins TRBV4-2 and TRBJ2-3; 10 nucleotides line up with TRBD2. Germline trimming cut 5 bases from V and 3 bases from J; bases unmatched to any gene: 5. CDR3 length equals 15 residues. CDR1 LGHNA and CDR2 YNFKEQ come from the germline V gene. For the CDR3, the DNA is TGTGCCAGCAGCGGTGGACTAGCGGAAACAGATACGCAGTATTTT. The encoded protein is CASSGGLAETDTQYF.

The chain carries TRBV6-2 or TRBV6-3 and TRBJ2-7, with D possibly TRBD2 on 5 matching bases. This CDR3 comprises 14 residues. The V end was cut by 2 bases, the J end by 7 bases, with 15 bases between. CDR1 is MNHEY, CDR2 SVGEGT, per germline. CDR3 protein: CASSYEGSGREQYF. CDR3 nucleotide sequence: TGTGCCAGCAGTTACGAGGGCTCGGGCCGTGAGCAGTACTTC.

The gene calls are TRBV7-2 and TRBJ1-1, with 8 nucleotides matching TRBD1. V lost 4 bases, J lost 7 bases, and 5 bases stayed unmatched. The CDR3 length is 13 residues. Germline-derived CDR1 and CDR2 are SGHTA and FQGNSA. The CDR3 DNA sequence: TGTGCCAGCAGCTCACAGGGGGGGAGTGAAGCTTTCTTT. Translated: CASSSQGGSEAFF.

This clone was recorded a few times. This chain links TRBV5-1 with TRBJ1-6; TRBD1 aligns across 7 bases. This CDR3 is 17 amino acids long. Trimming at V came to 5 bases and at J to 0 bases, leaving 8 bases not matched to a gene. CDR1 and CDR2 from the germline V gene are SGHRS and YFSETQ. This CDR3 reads CASRPLTGSSYNSPLHF. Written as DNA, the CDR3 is TGCGCCAGCAGACCGCTGACAGGGAGCTCCTATAATTCACCCCTCCACTTT.

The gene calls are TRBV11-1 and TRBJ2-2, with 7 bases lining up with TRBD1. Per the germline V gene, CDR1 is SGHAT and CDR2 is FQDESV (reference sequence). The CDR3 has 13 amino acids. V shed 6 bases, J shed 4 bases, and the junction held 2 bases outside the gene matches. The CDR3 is CASSRDSTGELFF. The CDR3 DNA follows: TGTGCCAGCAGTCGGGACAGCACCGGGGAGCTGTTTTTT.

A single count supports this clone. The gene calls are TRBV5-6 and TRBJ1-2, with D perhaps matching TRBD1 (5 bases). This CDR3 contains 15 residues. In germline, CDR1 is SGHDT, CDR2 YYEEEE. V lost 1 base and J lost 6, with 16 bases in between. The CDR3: CASSLLVTGPDGYTF. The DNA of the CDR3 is TGTGCCAGCAGCTTGCTCGTAACAGGTCCCGATGGCTACACCTTC.

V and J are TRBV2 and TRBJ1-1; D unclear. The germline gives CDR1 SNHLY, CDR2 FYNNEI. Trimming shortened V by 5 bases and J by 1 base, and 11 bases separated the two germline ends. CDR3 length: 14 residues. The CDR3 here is CASSTTTPNTEAFF. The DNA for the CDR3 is TGTGCCAGCAGTACGACAACTCCGAACACTGAAGCTTTCTTT. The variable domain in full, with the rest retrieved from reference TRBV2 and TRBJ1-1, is EPEVTQTPSHQVTQMGQEVILRCVPISNHLYFYWYRQILGQKVEFLVSFYNNEISEKSEIFDDQFSVERPDGSNFTLKIRSTKLEDSAMYFCASSTTTPNTEAFFGQGTRLTVV.

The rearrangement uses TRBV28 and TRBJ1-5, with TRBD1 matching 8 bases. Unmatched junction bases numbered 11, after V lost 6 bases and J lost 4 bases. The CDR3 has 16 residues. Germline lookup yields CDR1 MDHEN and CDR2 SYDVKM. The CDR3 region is CASRTTGVALNQPQHF. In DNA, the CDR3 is TGTGCCAGCAGGACGACAGGGGTGGCATTGAATCAGCCCCAGCATTTT.

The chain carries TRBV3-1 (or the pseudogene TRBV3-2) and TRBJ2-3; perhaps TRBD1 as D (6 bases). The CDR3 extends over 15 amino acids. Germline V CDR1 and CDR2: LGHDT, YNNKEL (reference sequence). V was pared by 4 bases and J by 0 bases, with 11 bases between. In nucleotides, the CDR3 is TGTGCCAGCAGCCCCCGACAGGTTAGCACAGATACGCAGTATTTT. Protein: CASSPRQVSTDTQYF.

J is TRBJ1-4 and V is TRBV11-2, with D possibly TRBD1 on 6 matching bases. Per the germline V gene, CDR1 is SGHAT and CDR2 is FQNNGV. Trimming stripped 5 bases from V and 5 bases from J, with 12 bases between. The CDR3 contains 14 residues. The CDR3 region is CASSRTEKNEKLFF. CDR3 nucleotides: TGTGCCAGCAGCAGGACAGAAAAAAATGAAAAACTGTTTTTT.